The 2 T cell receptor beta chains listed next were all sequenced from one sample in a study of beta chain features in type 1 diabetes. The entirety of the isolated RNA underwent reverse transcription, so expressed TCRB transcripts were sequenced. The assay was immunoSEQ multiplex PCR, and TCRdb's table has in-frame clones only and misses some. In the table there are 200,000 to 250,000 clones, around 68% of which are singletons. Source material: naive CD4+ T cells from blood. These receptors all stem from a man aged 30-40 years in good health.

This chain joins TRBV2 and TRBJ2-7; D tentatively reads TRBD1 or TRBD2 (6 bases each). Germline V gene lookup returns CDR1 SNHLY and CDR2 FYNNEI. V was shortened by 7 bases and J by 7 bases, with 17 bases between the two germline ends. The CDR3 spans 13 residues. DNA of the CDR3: TGTGCCAGCAACAAGGGGGGACACGGTGAGCAGTACTTC. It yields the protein CASNKGGHGEQYF.

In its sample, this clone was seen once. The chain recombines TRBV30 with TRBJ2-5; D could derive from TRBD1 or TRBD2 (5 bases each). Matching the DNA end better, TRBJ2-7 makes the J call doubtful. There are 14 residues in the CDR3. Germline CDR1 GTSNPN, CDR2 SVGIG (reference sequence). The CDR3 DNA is TGTGCCTGGGGAACCGGGACCAGCCCTTACGAGCAGTACTTC. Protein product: CAWGTGTSPYEQYF.